This T cell receptor beta chain is from a study of vaccination effects on CD4 cells after COVID-19. Expansion with viral peptide pools was applied to antigen-specific CD4+ T cells by the ViraFEST assay prior to sequencing. Following a roughly 9-day culture, CD4+ T cells were purified. Of the BNT162b2 and mRNA-1273 vaccines, participants received two doses of one or the other. Germline CDR1 MNHNY, CDR2 SVGAGI (reference sequence). The CDR3 runs to 13 residues. V lost 1 base to trimming and J lost 2 bases, with 5 bases between them. Details on this clone: Its antigen remains unidentified.

Repertoires were generated with immunoSEQ multiplex PCR, while TCRdb's copy carries only in-frame clones and drops some. Among roughly 63,000 clones listed, roughly 78% were seen once. The receptor was isolated from a human donor who received a COVID-19 vaccine. Sequencing was performed on CD4+ T cells from PBMCs cultured with HCoV-OC43 spike peptides, taken after COVID-19 vaccination. As to subset: HCoV-OC43 spike overlapping peptide pool stimulation. This chain links TRBV6-6 with TRBJ1-1, with no clear D. The CDR3: CASSYFKNTEAFF. Here the CDR3 DNA reads TGTGCCAGCAGTTACTTCAAAAACACTGAAGCTTTCTTT.